This TCR beta chain comes out of a study of T cells after yellow fever vaccination. Overall study results and limits: Booster samples showed a return of most primary-vaccination clones (approximately 96% CD4, approximately 88% CD8).

This clonotype has only a few counts. Its antigen is undetermined. Template-switching 5'RACE yielded the TCR cDNA; a universal primer site and UMIs were added in the process. TCRdb recomputed calls from the 5' RACE reads with MiXCR, one row per CDR3 protein. The sample holds 610,000 or so distinct CDR3 sequences, 9% to 15% seen once. This CDR3 has 14 amino acids. V was trimmed by 7 bases and J by 3 bases, leaving 15 bases between them. The material was PBMCs, obtained on the day of the yellow fever booster vaccination. The TCR comes from a young man who received the YFV17D yellow fever vaccine. This sequence joins TRBV12-3 or TRBV12-4 and TRBJ2-5; tentative D call: TRBD2 (5 bases). The CDR3 DNA follows: TGTGCCAGCACCCTTGACCTTAGCGAAGAGACCCAGTACTTC. Protein sequence: CASTLDLSEETQYF.